This is a list of T cell receptor beta chains from one sample in a study of blood T cell repertoires in COVID-19. Using immunoSEQ multiplex PCR, the repertoire was profiled, and TCRdb retains in-frame clones only, with some absent. The sample has around 300,000 clones; roughly 90% are singletons. The source material was PBMCs or T cells enriched from blood (not recorded which). The receptors stem from a woman aged 40 to 50 who had recovered from COVID-19. The CDR3 runs from the conserved cysteine through the conserved F or W. Each record gives: CDR3 length, J gene, clone size, V gene, D gene, CDR3 DNA, CDR3 protein. D genes are given only for firm matches. Size is stated for part of the rows, as once, few or many counts, or as a class when the clone is expanded.

cdr3_length: 14; j_call: TRBJ1-1; clone_size: NA; v_call: TRBV4-1; d_call: NA; cdr3_nt: TGCGCCAGCAGCCAAGGGGACTATGATGGGGAAGCTTTCTTT; cdr3_aa: CASSQGDYDGEAFF
cdr3_length: 14; j_call: TRBJ1-1; clone_size: NA; v_call: TRBV7-6; d_call: TRBD1; cdr3_nt: TGTGCCAGCAGCCCACAGAATGGACAGGGGGAAGCTTTCTTT; cdr3_aa: CASSPQNGQGEAFF
cdr3_length: 18; j_call: TRBJ2-3; clone_size: NA; v_call: TRBV4-2; d_call: TRBD2; cdr3_nt: TGTGCCAGCAGCCTCACTAGCGGGAACCTTCAGCGCACAGATACGCAGTATTTT; cdr3_aa: CASSLTSGNLQRTDTQYF
cdr3_length: 16; j_call: TRBJ1-5; clone_size: once; v_call: TRBV7-2; d_call: TRBD1; cdr3_nt: TGTGCCAGCAGCTTAGAATTGGGACAGGGAAATCAGCCCCAGCATTTT; cdr3_aa: CASSLELGQGNQPQHF
cdr3_length: 15; j_call: TRBJ2-7; clone_size: NA; v_call: TRBV27; d_call: NA; cdr3_nt: TGTGCCAGCAGTTTATTGGGGGACACCTCCTACGAGCAGTACTTC; cdr3_aa: CASSLLGDTSYEQYF
cdr3_length: 17; j_call: TRBJ2-1; clone_size: NA; v_call: TRBV5-1; d_call: TRBD1; cdr3_nt: TGCGCCAGCAGCTTATACGGACAGGGCACTTCCTACAATGAGCAGTTCTTC; cdr3_aa: CASSLYGQGTSYNEQFF
cdr3_length: 14; j_call: TRBJ1-1; clone_size: NA; v_call: TRBV9; d_call: NA; cdr3_nt: TGTGCCAGCAGCGTAGGCAGGGGGAACACTGAAGCTTTCTTT; cdr3_aa: CASSVGRGNTEAFF
cdr3_length: 16; j_call: TRBJ1-1; clone_size: NA; v_call: TRBV5-4; d_call: TRBD1; cdr3_nt: TGTGCCAGCAGCCCCCGGGCGGGACAGCTGAACACTGAAGCTTTCTTT; cdr3_aa: CASSPRAGQLNTEAFF
cdr3_length: 15; j_call: TRBJ1-5; clone_size: NA; v_call: TRBV5-1; d_call: TRBD1; cdr3_nt: TGCGCCAGCAGCCCGACAGGGGGCGGCAATCAGCCCCAGCATTTT; cdr3_aa: CASSPTGGGNQPQHF
cdr3_length: 15; j_call: TRBJ1-3; clone_size: NA; v_call: TRBV9; d_call: TRBD1; cdr3_nt: TGTGCCAGCACGACAGGGGCCAACTCTGGAAACACCATATATTTT; cdr3_aa: CASTTGANSGNTIYF
cdr3_length: 15; j_call: TRBJ1-3; clone_size: NA; v_call: TRBV9; d_call: TRBD1; cdr3_nt: TGTGCCAGCAGCGTTCAGGGGGCGACCGGAAACACCATATATTTT; cdr3_aa: CASSVQGATGNTIYF
cdr3_length: 11; j_call: TRBJ1-2; clone_size: NA; v_call: TRBV12-3/TRBV12-4; d_call: TRBD1; cdr3_nt: TGTGCCAGCACGACAGGGCGCGGCTACACCTTC; cdr3_aa: CASTTGRGYTF
cdr3_length: 13; j_call: TRBJ1-2; clone_size: NA; v_call: TRBV12-3/TRBV12-4; d_call: NA; cdr3_nt: TGTGCCAGCAGTTTTTCTCTAGCCCATGGCTACACCTTC; cdr3_aa: CASSFSLAHGYTF
cdr3_length: 19; j_call: TRBJ2-4; clone_size: few; v_call: TRBV9; d_call: TRBD1; cdr3_nt: TGTGCCAGCAGCGTAGGAGAGGACAGGGGGCGAAAGGCCAAAAACATTCAGTACTTC; cdr3_aa: CASSVGEDRGRKAKNIQYF
cdr3_length: 15; j_call: TRBJ2-1; clone_size: NA; v_call: TRBV29-1; d_call: TRBD2; cdr3_nt: TGCAGCGTTGTATATGGGACTAGCAGGATCGATGAGCAGTTCTTC; cdr3_aa: CSVVYGTSRIDEQFF
cdr3_length: 17; j_call: TRBJ1-2; clone_size: NA; v_call: TRBV19; d_call: TRBD1; cdr3_nt: TGTGCCAGTAGTACCCTAAGGGGGCCGGACGCTAACTATGGCTACACCTTC; cdr3_aa: CASSTLRGPDANYGYTF
cdr3_length: 12; j_call: TRBJ1-6; clone_size: NA; v_call: TRBV28; d_call: NA; cdr3_nt: TGTGCCAGCAAAGAGGTGGGTTCACCCCTCCACTTT; cdr3_aa: CASKEVGSPLHF
cdr3_length: 13; j_call: TRBJ1-1; clone_size: NA; v_call: TRBV29-1; d_call: NA; cdr3_nt: TGCAGCGTTGAAGCTCCGGGGTTCTCTGAAGCTTTCTTT; cdr3_aa: CSVEAPGFSEAFF
cdr3_length: 14; j_call: TRBJ2-2; clone_size: NA; v_call: TRBV10-3; d_call: TRBD2; cdr3_nt: TGTGCCATCAGGAGCGGGAGAGGCAACGGGGAGCTGTTTTTT; cdr3_aa: CAIRSGRGNGELFF
cdr3_length: 13; j_call: TRBJ1-1; clone_size: NA; v_call: TRBV12-3/TRBV12-4; d_call: TRBD1; cdr3_nt: TGTGCCAGCAGTCGGGACAGGGATTCTGAAGCTTTCTTT; cdr3_aa: CASSRDRDSEAFF
cdr3_length: 15; j_call: TRBJ1-1; clone_size: NA; v_call: TRBV7-2; d_call: NA; cdr3_nt: TGTGCCAGCAGCTTAGTGCCGGTTAACCTCGCTGAAGCTTTCTTT; cdr3_aa: CASSLVPVNLAEAFF
cdr3_length: 16; j_call: TRBJ1-3; clone_size: NA; v_call: TRBV30; d_call: TRBD1; cdr3_nt: TGTGCCTGGAGTGAGGGGGCCCTTCGCTCTGGAAACACCATATATTTT; cdr3_aa: CAWSEGALRSGNTIYF
cdr3_length: 14; j_call: TRBJ2-7; clone_size: NA; v_call: TRBV2; d_call: TRBD1; cdr3_nt: TGTGCCAGCAGGCCGGGACAGGGGTCCTACGAGCAGTACTTC; cdr3_aa: CASRPGQGSYEQYF
cdr3_length: 16; j_call: TRBJ2-5; clone_size: NA; v_call: TRBV5-4; d_call: TRBD1; cdr3_nt: TGTGCCAGCAGCCCTAACAGGGGGCTACCGCAGGAGACCCAGTACTTC; cdr3_aa: CASSPNRGLPQETQYF
cdr3_length: 16; j_call: TRBJ2-7; clone_size: NA; v_call: TRBV6-5; d_call: NA; cdr3_nt: TGTGCCAGCAGTTACGCTTCCCTAGCGCCTACCTACGAGCAGTACTTC; cdr3_aa: CASSYASLAPTYEQYF
cdr3_length: 16; j_call: TRBJ2-1; clone_size: NA; v_call: TRBV3-1/TRBV3-2; d_call: TRBD2; cdr3_nt: TGTGCCAGCAGCCCTAGAAGCGGGACTACCTACAATGAGCAGTTCTTC; cdr3_aa: CASSPRSGTTYNEQFF
cdr3_length: 15; j_call: TRBJ1-5; clone_size: NA; v_call: TRBV18; d_call: NA; cdr3_nt: TGTGCCAGCTCACCACTCGGACAGAACCCGTTGCCCCAGCATTTT; cdr3_aa: CASSPLGQNPLPQHF
cdr3_length: 15; j_call: TRBJ2-3; clone_size: NA; v_call: TRBV3-1/TRBV3-2; d_call: TRBD1; cdr3_nt: TGTGCCAGCAGCCAACGGGACAGAGGTTCAGATACGCAGTATTTT; cdr3_aa: CASSQRDRGSDTQYF
cdr3_length: 16; j_call: TRBJ2-7; clone_size: NA; v_call: TRBV20-1; d_call: TRBD1; cdr3_nt: TGCAGTGCTAGTTCAGAGACGGACAGGGGGGCCTACGAGCAGTACTTC; cdr3_aa: CSASSETDRGAYEQYF
cdr3_length: 14; j_call: TRBJ1-2; clone_size: NA; v_call: TRBV7-2; d_call: NA; cdr3_nt: TGTGCCAGCAGCTTGAATCCGGGGGGCTATGGCTACACCTTC; cdr3_aa: CASSLNPGGYGYTF
cdr3_length: 19; j_call: TRBJ2-4; clone_size: NA; v_call: TRBV4-1; d_call: NA; cdr3_nt: TGCGCCAGCAGCCAAGTGAGGGCCCTGGTAGCGGCAGCCAAAAACATTCAGTACTTC; cdr3_aa: CASSQVRALVAAAKNIQYF
cdr3_length: 17; j_call: TRBJ2-6; clone_size: NA; v_call: TRBV18; d_call: NA; cdr3_nt: TGTGCCAGCTCACCACCGTCTAGCATCTCTGGGGCCAACGTCCTGACTTTC; cdr3_aa: CASSPPSSISGANVLTF
cdr3_length: 13; j_call: TRBJ1-3; clone_size: NA; v_call: TRBV20-1; d_call: NA; cdr3_nt: TGCAGTGCTAGTCGACAGCGTGGAAACACCATATATTTT; cdr3_aa: CSASRQRGNTIYF
cdr3_length: 14; j_call: TRBJ2-1; clone_size: once; v_call: TRBV29-1; d_call: NA; cdr3_nt: TGCAGCGTTGAGATGCTAGACGACTACAATGAGCAGTTCTTC; cdr3_aa: CSVEMLDDYNEQFF
cdr3_length: 18; j_call: TRBJ2-6; clone_size: NA; v_call: TRBV9; d_call: TRBD2; cdr3_nt: TGTGCCAGCAGTCACCGTAGCGGGGGGGCGTCCGGGGCCAACGTCCTGACTTTC; cdr3_aa: CASSHRSGGASGANVLTF
cdr3_length: 17; j_call: TRBJ2-7; clone_size: NA; v_call: TRBV7-2; d_call: TRBD1; cdr3_nt: TGTGCCAGCAGCCCGTCGGGACAGGGGGGAAGGTTTTACGAGCAGTACTTC; cdr3_aa: CASSPSGQGGRFYEQYF
cdr3_length: 15; j_call: TRBJ1-2; clone_size: NA; v_call: TRBV9; d_call: TRBD1; cdr3_nt: TGTGCCAGCAGCGTAGCGACAGGGGGCGACTATGGCTACACCTTC; cdr3_aa: CASSVATGGDYGYTF
cdr3_length: 17; j_call: TRBJ1-1; clone_size: NA; v_call: TRBV5-1; d_call: NA; cdr3_nt: TGCGCCAGCAGCCCCAGGGTATCCGTGTCCGTGAACACTGAAGCTTTCTTT; cdr3_aa: CASSPRVSVSVNTEAFF
cdr3_length: 15; j_call: TRBJ1-2; clone_size: NA; v_call: TRBV29-1; d_call: NA; cdr3_nt: TGCAGCGTTACGGAACCGCGGCCCGTCGGCTATGGCTACACCTTC; cdr3_aa: CSVTEPRPVGYGYTF
cdr3_length: 13; j_call: TRBJ1-1; clone_size: once; v_call: TRBV6-5; d_call: NA; cdr3_nt: TGTGCCAGCAGTTACGGGGGGTACGGTGAAGCTTTCTTT; cdr3_aa: CASSYGGYGEAFF
cdr3_length: 17; j_call: TRBJ2-2; clone_size: NA; v_call: TRBV18; d_call: NA; cdr3_nt: TGTGCCAGCTCCTCTGACAGGACCATAGCGAACACCGGGGAGCTGTTTTTT; cdr3_aa: CASSSDRTIANTGELFF
cdr3_length: 15; j_call: TRBJ2-7; clone_size: NA; v_call: TRBV2; d_call: NA; cdr3_nt: TGTGCCAGCGTGTACGACAGGAAGGGACCCTACGAGCAGTACTTC; cdr3_aa: CASVYDRKGPYEQYF
cdr3_length: 14; j_call: TRBJ2-7; clone_size: NA; v_call: TRBV30; d_call: TRBD1; cdr3_nt: TGTGCCTGGGCCACGGACAGGGGTCCCGGCGAGCAGTACTTC; cdr3_aa: CAWATDRGPGEQYF
cdr3_length: 14; j_call: TRBJ1-1; clone_size: NA; v_call: TRBV19; d_call: NA; cdr3_nt: TGTGCCAGTAGTATTGTTGGGAAGGGGACTGAAGCTTTCTTT; cdr3_aa: CASSIVGKGTEAFF